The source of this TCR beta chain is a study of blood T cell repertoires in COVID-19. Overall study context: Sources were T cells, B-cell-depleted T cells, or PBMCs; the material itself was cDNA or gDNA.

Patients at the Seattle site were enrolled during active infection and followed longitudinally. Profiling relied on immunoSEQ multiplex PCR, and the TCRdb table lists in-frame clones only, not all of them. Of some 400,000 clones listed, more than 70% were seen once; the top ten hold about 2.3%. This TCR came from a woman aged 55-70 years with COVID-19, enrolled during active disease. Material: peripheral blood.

The CDR3 DNA sequence: TGTGCCACCAGCAGGGCTACAGGGCCGCAAGCTTTCTTT. It encodes CATSRATGPQAFF. The V and J genes are TRBV15 and TRBJ1-1; TRBD1 might be the D (6 bases). The CDR3 loop spans 13 amino acids. Germline CDR1 reads LNHNV; CDR2 reads YYDKDF (reference sequence). With 3 bases removed from V and 9 bases from J, the gap between germline ends came to 14 bases.